Included here is one TCR beta chain sequence, with context. Its specific antigen is unknown. No much larger clone exists at a distance of one base, and base qualities are not known. This sample was taken from a study of Ad26.COV2.S vaccination and SARS-CoV-2 variants (dated by TCRdb to about 2021). About the investigation overall: Donors in the vaccine arm were drawn from COV1001, a phase I-IIa trial of Ad26.COV2.S in healthy adults that was multicentre, randomized, double-blind and placebo-controlled. Ad26.COV2.S was administered intramuscularly at 5 x 10^10 or 1 x 10^11 viral particles, either as a single shot or as two shots given 56 days apart. TCRbeta repertoire sequencing was used to assess the specificity and breadth of SARS-CoV-2-reactive T cell receptors after Ad26.COV2.S vaccination. The TCR-sequenced set comprised around 30 samples: around 20 Ad26.COV2.S vaccine recipients, 5 placebo recipients and 8 SARS-CoV-2 convalescent individuals. Participants in the trial were split at random into five groups of five each, receiving low-dose or high-dose Ad26.COV2.S once or twice, or else placebo on both occasions. Investigators remained blinded to trial group allocation during experiments and outcome assessment.

Looking up the germline V gene yields CDR1 MDHEN and CDR2 SYDVKM. V gives up 6 bases and J gives up 6 bases, and the segment between their germline ends measures 12 bases. Inclusive of the bounding cysteine and phenylalanine, the CDR3 is 12 residues long. Just the 36-base CDR3 DNA is kept, in frame starting at base 1. The immunoSEQ Assay was the method used to sequence TCRbeta CDR3 regions. After extraction, genomic DNA underwent amplification by bias-controlled multiplex PCR, followed by high-throughput sequencing. Concerning the study's data processing: To quantify the absolute abundance of every unique TCRbeta CDR3 region, sequences were collapsed and filtered. T cell fraction was estimated by normalizing TCRbeta template counts to usable DNA, with usable DNA measured through amplification of reference genes found in all nucleated cells. Repertoire TCRs were annotated as SARS-CoV-2-specific when V gene, CDR3 amino acid sequence and J gene were exactly matched to a known reactive TCR set. The reference SARS-CoV-2 TCR set was derived from MIRA and filtered for enrichment in COVID-19-positive ImmuneCODE repertoires, a step that removed public or cross-reactive TCRs. Using the MIRA antigens, annotated TCRs were further analysed by specific ORF or by position within an ORF. Breadth was defined as annotated unique rearrangements over total unique productive rearrangements; depth was the summed frequency of those rearrangements. TCR breadth was compared between groups using two-sided Wilcoxon rank-sum tests. The table was pulled from immuneACCESS by TCRdb, which kept in-frame rearrangements only. Such tables lose some clones; where checked, under half of the loss comes from unresolved V genes, and the rest has no known cause. That table is the source of V, J and clone size, and D and trimming were worked out from the DNA. This sample is represented by roughly 350,000 clones; about nine tenths of them were singletons. Around 5.8% of the sample comes from the top ten.

The treatment or condition label corresponds to: about 20 received Ad26.COV2.S at low or high dose, single or two shots; five or six received placebo; per-sample allocation not given. Repertoires of vaccine and placebo recipients were sequenced from samples taken on day 63 after the first injection. In Cohort 1b, 25 adults aged 18-55 years were enrolled at a single site in Boston, USA, between 29 July and 7 August 2020. Ad26.COV2.S consisted of a replication-incompetent adenovirus type 26 vector by which a prefusion-stabilized SARS-CoV-2 spike protein from the original Wuhan strain was expressed. Overall study results and their limits: After vaccination, substantial breadth of spike-specific CD8+ and CD4+ T cell responses was reported. The study was not powered for comparison of responses between vaccine doses or regimens. The authors noted that the TCR breadth and depth analyses may have underestimated total T cell responses. Spike-specific TCR breadth was higher in Ad26.COV2.S recipients than in placebo recipients (P = 0.0014). Vaccine and placebo recipients had comparable non-spike TCR breadth, which fits with the vaccine containing only spike.

Here the chain combines TRBV28 and TRBJ2-7, with TRBD1 as a weak D call on 6 bases. The specimen comprised peripheral blood, sampled in a trial of Ad26.COV2.S vaccine versus placebo. The sequence was collected from a person between 18 and 65 years old who received the Ad26.COV2.S COVID-19 vaccine or a placebo. The DNA reads as follows: TGTGCCAGCAGCCGGGGACAATCCGAGCAGTACTTC. It translates as CASSRGQSEQYF. Where the CDR3 stops, the reference TRBV28 and TRBJ2-7 genes take over; the full variable domain is DVKVTQSSRYLVKRTGEKVFLECVQDMDHENMFWYRQDPGLGLRLIYFSYDVKMKEKGDIPEGYSVSREKKERFSLILESASTNQTSMYLCASSRGQSEQYFGPGTRLTVT.